Described below is a single T cell receptor (beta chain) sequence and its context. CDR1 is MNHNY and CDR2 is SVGAGI in the germline V gene (reference sequence). CDR3 length: 15 amino acids. V lost 7 bases, J lost 1 base, and 8 bases stayed unmatched. A 120-subject validation cohort, separate from the roughly 700-subject first cohort, supplied the donors. This sample is drawn from a study of cytomegalovirus exposure and HLA in healthy donors. Method: immunoSEQ multiplex PCR; TCRdb's copy keeps in-frame clones and lacks some. Of about 160,000 clones listed, more than 80% are singletons. The source is a woman between 18 and 30 years old in good health and CMV-seropositive. Sequencing input: PBMCs. The V call is TRBV6-6, the J call TRBJ2-3; 7 bases align to TRBD2. The CDR3 nucleotides are TGTGCCAGCATCCGGAGGGAGGGTGGCACAGATACGCAGTATTTT. Translation: CASIRREGGTDTQYF.